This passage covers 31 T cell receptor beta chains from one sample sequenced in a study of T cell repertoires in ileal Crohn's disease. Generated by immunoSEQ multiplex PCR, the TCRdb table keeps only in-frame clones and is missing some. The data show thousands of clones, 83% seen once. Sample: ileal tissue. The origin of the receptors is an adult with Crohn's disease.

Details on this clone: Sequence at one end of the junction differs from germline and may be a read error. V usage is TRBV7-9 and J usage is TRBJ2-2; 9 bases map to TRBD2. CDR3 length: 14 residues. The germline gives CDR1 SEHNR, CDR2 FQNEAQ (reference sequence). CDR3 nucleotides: TGTGCCAGCAGCATAGCGGGAGCCACCGGGGAGCTGTTTTTT. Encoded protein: CASSIAGATGELFF.

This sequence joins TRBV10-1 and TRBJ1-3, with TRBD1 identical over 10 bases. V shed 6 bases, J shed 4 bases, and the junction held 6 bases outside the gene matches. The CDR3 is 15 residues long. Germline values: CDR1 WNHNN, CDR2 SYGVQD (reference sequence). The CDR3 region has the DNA TGCGCCAGCAGCCGCGGGACAGGGGACGGAAACACCATATATTTT. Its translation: CASSRGTGDGNTIYF.

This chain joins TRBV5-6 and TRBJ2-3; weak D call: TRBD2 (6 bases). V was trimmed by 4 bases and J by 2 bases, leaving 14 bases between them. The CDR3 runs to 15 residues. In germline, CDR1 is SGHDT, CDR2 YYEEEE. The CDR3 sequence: CASSQRLVITDTQYF. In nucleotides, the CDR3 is TGTGCCAGCAGCCAAAGACTAGTAATCACAGATACGCAGTATTTT. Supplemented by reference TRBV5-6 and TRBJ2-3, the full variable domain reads DAGVTQSPTHLIKTRGQQVTLRCSPKSGHDTVSWYQQALGQGPQFIFQYYEEEERQRGNFPDRFSGHQFPNYSSELNVNALLLGDSALYLCASSQRLVITDTQYFGPGTRLTVL.

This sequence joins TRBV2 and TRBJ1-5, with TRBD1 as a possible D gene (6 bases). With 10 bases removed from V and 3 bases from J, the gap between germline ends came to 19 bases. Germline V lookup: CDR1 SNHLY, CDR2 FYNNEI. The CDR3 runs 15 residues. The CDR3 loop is CATTPDRLANQPQHF. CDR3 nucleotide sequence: TGTGCCACCACTCCGGACAGACTAGCCAATCAGCCCCAGCATTTT.

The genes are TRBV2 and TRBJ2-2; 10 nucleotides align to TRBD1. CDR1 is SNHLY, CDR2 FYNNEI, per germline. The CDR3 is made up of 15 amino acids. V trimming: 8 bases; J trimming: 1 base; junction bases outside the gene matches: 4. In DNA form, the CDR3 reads TGTGCCAGCGGGGGACAGGGGAAGAACACCGGGGAGCTGTTTTTT. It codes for CASGGQGKNTGELFF.

The CDR3 DNA sequence: TGTGCCAGCAGTTATTCAGGGACTAAGAGCACAGATACGCAGTATTTT. Translated, it gives CASSYSGTKSTDTQYF. V and J are TRBV6-5 and TRBJ2-3; TRBD2 aligns across 7 bases. The ends lost 3 bases at V and 0 bases at J; junction bases unmatched: 6. Germline V gene data show CDR1 as MNHEY and CDR2 as SVGAGI. CDR3 size: 16 residues.

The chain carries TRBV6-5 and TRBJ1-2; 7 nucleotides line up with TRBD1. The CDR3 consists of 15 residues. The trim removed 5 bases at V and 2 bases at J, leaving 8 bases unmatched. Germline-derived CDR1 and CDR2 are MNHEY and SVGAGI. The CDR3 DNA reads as TGTGCCAGCAGTCTTACGACAGGGCAGAACTATGGCTACACCTTC. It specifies CASSLTTGQNYGYTF.

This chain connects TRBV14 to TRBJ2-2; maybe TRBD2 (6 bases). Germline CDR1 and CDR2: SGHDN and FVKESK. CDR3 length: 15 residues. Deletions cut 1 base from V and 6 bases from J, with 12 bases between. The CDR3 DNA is TGTGCCAGCAGCCAAGGGTGGACGGGAGCCGGGGAGCTGTTTTTT. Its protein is CASSQGWTGAGELFF.

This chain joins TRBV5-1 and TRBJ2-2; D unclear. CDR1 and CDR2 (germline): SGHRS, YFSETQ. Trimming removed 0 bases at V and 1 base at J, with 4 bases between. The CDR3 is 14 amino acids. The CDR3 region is CASSLVKNTGELFF. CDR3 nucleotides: TGCGCCAGCAGCTTGGTCAAGAACACCGGGGAGCTGTTTTTT.

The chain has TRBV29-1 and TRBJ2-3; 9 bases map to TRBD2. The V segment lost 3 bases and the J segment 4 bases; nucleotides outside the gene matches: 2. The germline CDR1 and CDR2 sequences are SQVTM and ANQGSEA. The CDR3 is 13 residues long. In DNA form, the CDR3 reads TGCAGCGTTGAGACTAGCGGAGCAGATACGCAGTATTTT. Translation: CSVETSGADTQYF.

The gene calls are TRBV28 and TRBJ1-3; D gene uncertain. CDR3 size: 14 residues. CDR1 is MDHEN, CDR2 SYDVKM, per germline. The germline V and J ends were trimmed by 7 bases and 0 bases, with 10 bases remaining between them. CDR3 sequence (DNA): TGTGCCAGCAATGAGGACTACTCTGGAAACACCATATATTTT. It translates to CASNEDYSGNTIYF. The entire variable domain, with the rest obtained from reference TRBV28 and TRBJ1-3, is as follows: DVKVTQSSRYLVKRTGEKVFLECVQDMDHENMFWYRQDPGLGLRLIYFSYDVKMKEKGDIPEGYSVSREKKERFSLILESASTNQTSMYLCASNEDYSGNTIYFGEGSWLTVV.

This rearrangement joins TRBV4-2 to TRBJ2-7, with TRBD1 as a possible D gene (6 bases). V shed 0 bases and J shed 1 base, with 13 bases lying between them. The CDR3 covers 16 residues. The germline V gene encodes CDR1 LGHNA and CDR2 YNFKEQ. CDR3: CASSQDTPDRSYEQYF. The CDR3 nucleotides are TGTGCCAGCAGCCAAGATACCCCGGACAGATCCTACGAGCAGTACTTC.

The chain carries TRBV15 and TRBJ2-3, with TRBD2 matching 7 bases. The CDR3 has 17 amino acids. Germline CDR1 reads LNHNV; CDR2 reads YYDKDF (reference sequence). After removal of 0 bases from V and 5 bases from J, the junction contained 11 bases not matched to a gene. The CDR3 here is CATSRDRGGGPEDTQYF. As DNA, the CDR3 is TGTGCCACCAGCAGAGATCGTGGGGGAGGGCCTGAAGATACGCAGTATTTT.

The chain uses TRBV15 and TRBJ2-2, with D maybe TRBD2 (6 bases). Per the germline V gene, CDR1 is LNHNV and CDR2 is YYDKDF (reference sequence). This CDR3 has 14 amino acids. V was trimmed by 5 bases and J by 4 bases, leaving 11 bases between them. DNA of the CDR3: TGTGCCACCAGCTCCGGGAGTACCACCGGGGAGCTGTTTTTT. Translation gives CATSSGSTTGELFF.

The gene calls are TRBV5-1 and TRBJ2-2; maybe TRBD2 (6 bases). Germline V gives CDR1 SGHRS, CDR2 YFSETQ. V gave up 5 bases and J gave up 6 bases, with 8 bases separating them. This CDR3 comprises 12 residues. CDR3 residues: CASRIAAGELFF. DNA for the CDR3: TGCGCCAGCAGAATAGCGGCCGGGGAGCTGTTTTTT.

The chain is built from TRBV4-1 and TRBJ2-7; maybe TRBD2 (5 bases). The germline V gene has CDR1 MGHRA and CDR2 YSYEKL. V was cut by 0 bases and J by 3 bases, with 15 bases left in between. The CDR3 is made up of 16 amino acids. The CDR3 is CASSQDEGDRFYEQYF. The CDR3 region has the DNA TGCGCCAGCAGCCAAGATGAGGGAGATAGATTCTACGAGCAGTACTTC.

CDR3 loop: CASSTRPRGATARELFF. In nucleotides, the CDR3 is TGTGCCAGTAGTACACGTCCACGGGGGGCGACTGCCCGGGAGCTGTTTTTT. V and J are TRBV19 and TRBJ2-2; D may be TRBD2 (7 bases). CDR3 length equals 17 residues. V was cut by 4 bases and J by 9 bases, with 24 bases left in between. Germline V gives CDR1 LNHDA, CDR2 SQIVND (reference sequence).

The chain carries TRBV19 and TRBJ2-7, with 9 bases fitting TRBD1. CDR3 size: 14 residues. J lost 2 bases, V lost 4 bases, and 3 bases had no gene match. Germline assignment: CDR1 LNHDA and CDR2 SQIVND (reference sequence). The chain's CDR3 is CASSTRTGAYEQYF. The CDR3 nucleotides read TGTGCCAGTAGTACAAGGACAGGGGCCTACGAGCAGTACTTC.

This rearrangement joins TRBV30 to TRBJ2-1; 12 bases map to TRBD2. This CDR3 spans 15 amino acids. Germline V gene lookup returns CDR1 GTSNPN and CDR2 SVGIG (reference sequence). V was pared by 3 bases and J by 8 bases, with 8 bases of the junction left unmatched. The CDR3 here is CAWRILAGGNDEQFF. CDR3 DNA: TGTGCCTGGAGGATACTAGCGGGAGGTAACGATGAGCAGTTCTTC.

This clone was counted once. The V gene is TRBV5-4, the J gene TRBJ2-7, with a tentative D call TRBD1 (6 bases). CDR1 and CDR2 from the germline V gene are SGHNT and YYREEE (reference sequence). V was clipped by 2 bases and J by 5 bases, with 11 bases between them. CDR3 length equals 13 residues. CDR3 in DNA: TGTGCCAGCAGCTTCCCTCACAGGGACGAGCAGTACTTC. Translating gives CASSFPHRDEQYF.

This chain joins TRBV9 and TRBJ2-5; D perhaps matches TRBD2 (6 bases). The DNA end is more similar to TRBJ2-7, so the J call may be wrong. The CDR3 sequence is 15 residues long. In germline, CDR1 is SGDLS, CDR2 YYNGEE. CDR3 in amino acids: CASSVDGGTTYEQYF. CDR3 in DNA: TGTGCCAGCAGCGTAGACGGGGGAACGACCTACGAGCAGTACTTC.

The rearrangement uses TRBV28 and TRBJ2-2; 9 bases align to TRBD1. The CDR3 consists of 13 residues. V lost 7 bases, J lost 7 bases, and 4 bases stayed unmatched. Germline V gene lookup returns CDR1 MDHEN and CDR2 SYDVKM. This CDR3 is CASNRGQVGELFF. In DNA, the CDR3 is TGTGCCAGCAACAGGGGGCAAGTCGGGGAGCTGTTTTTT.

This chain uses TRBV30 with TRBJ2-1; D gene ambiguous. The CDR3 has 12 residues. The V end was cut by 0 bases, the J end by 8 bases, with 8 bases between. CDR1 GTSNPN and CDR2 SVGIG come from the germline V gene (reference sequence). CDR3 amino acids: CAWSVGRDEQFF. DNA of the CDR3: TGTGCCTGGAGTGTCGGTCGTGATGAGCAGTTCTTC. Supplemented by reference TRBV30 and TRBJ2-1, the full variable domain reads SQTIHQWPATLVQPVGSPLSLECTVEGTSNPNLYWYRQAAGRGLQLLFYSVGIGQISSEVPQNLSASRPQDRQFILSSKKLLLSDSGFYLCAWSVGRDEQFFGPGTRLTVL.

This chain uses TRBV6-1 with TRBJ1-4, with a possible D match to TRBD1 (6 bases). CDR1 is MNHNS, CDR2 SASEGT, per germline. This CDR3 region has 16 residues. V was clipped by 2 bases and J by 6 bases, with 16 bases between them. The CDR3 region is CASSETQGRGYEKLFF. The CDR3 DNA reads TGTGCCAGCAGTGAAACGCAGGGGAGGGGGTATGAAAAACTGTTTTTT.

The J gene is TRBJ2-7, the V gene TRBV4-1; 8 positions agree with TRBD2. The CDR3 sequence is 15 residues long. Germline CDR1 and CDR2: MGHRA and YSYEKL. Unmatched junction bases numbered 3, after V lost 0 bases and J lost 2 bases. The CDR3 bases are TGCGCCAGCAGCCAAGATCGGGGGGGACCCTACGAGCAGTACTTC. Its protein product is CASSQDRGGPYEQYF.

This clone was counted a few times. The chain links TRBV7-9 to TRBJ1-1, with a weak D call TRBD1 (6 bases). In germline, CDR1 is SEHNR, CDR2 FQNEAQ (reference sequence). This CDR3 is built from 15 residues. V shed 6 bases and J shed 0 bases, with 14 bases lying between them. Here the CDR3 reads CASRRDNFMNTEAFF. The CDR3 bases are TGTGCCAGCAGACGGGACAACTTCATGAACACTGAAGCTTTCTTT.

The CDR3, as DNA: TGTGCCAGCAGTCCCTCAACAGGGTACGAGCAGTACTTC. Translating it yields CASSPSTGYEQYF. The chain links TRBV27 to TRBJ2-7, with D perhaps TRBD1 (6 bases). This CDR3 has 13 residues. V shed 5 bases and J shed 4 bases, with 12 bases lying between them. The germline gives CDR1 MNHEY, CDR2 SMNVEV (reference sequence).

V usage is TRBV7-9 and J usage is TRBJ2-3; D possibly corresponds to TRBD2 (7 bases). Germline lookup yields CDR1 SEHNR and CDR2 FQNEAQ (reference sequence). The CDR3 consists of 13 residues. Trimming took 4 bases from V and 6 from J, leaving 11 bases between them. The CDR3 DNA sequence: TGTGCCAGCAGCTGGGGGGGCGCGGATACGCAGTATTTT. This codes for CASSWGGADTQYF.

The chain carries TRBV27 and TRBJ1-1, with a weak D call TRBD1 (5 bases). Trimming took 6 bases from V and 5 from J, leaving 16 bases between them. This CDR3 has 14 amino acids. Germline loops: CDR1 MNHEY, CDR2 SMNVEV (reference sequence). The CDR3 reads CASSSRGGGTEAFF. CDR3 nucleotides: TGTGCCAGCAGCTCCCGGGGGGGAGGAACTGAAGCTTTCTTT.

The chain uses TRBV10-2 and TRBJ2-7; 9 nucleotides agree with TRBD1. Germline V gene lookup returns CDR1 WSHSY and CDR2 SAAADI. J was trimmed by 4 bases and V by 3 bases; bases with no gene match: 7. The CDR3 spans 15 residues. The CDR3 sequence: CASSERTGARYEQYF. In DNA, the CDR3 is TGCGCCAGCAGTGAAAGGACAGGGGCCCGGTACGAGCAGTACTTC.

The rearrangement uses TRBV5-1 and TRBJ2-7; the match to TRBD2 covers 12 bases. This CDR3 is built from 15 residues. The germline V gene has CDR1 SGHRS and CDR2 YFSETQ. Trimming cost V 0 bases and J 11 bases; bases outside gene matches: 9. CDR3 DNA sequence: TGCGCCAGCAGCTTGGGACTAGCGGGAGACCCGGCTGAGTACTTC. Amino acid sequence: CASSLGLAGDPAEYF.